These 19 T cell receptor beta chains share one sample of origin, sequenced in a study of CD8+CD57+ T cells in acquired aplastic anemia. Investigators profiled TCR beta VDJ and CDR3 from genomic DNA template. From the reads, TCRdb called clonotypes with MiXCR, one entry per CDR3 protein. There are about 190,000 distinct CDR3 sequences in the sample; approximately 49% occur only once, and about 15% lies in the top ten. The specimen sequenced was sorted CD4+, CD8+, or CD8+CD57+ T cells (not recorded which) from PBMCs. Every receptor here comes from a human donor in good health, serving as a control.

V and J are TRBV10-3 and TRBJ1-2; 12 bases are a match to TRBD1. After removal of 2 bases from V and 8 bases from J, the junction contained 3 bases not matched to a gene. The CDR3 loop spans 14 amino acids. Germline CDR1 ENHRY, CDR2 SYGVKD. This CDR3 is CAISEGTGGGGYTF. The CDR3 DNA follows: TGTGCCATCAGTGAGGGGACAGGGGGCGGGGGCTACACCTTC.

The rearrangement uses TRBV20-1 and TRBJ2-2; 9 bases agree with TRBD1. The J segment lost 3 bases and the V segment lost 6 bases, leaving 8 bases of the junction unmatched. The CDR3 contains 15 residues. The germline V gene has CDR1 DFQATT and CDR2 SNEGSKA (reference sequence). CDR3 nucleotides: TGCAGTGCCCAGACCGGGACAGGGCACACCGGGGAGCTGTTTTTT. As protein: CSAQTGTGHTGELFF.

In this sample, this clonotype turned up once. This chain's CDR3 is CASSRSENSYNEQFF. CDR3 DNA sequence: TGTGCCAGCAGTCGGTCCGAGAACTCCTACAATGAGCAGTTCTTC. V usage is TRBV2 and J usage is TRBJ2-1; D is undetermined. Germline loops: CDR1 SNHLY, CDR2 FYNNEI. There are 15 residues in the CDR3. V lost 5 bases, J lost 0 bases, and 11 bases lay in between.

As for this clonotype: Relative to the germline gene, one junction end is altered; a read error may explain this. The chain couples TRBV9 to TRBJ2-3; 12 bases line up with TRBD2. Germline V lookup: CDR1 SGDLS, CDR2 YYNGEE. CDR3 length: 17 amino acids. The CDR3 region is CASSSSGRAQGTDAQYF. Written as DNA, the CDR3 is TGCGCCAGCAGTTCTAGCGGGAGGGCTCAGGGCACAGATGCGCAGTATTTT.

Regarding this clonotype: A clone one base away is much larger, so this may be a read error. The CDR3 nucleotides are TGTGCCAGCAGTTACCCGAACTTAAGAGCTAGCACAGATACGCAGCATTTT. Residues: CASSYPNLRASTDTQHF. V usage is TRBV6-2 or TRBV6-3 and J usage is TRBJ2-3; no firm D call. TRBJ1-5 matches the DNA end more closely, so the J call is doubtful. The CDR3 totals 17 residues. The germline V gene has CDR1 MNHEY and CDR2 SVGEGT.

CDR3 region: CASSFTGGAGNSPLHF. CDR3 nucleotides: TGTGCCAGCAGCTTTACAGGGGGCGCGGGTAATTCACCCCTCCACTTT. This rearrangement joins TRBV7-3 to TRBJ1-6; 9 bases line up with TRBD1. With 3 bases clipped from V and 6 bases from J, the junction kept 6 bases outside the gene matches. Germline lookup yields CDR1 SGHTA and CDR2 FQGTGA. The CDR3 loop spans 16 amino acids.

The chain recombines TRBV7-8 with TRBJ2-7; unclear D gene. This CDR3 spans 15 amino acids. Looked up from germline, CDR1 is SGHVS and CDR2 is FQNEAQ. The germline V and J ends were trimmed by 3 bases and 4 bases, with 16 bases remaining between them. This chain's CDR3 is CASSLKASLVYEQYF. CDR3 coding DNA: TGTGCCAGCAGCTTGAAGGCCAGTCTTGTTTACGAGCAGTACTTC.

CDR3 amino acids: CASSWLDRGLNEQFF. The DNA of the CDR3 is TGCGCCAGCAGCTGGCTGGACAGGGGGCTTAATGAGCAGTTCTTC. The chain has TRBV5-1 and TRBJ2-1; 11 bases match TRBD1. The CDR3 consists of 15 residues. The junction had 6 bases not matched to a gene; V was cut back by 3 bases and J by 7 bases. Germline V gene lookup returns CDR1 SGHRS and CDR2 YFSETQ.

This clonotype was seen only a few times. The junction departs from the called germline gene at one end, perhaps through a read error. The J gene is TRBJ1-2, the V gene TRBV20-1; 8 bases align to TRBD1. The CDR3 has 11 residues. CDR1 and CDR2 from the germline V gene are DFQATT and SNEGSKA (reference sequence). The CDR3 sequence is CSARDRVTGQF. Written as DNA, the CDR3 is TGCAGTGCTAGGGACAGGGTAACAGGCCAATTC.

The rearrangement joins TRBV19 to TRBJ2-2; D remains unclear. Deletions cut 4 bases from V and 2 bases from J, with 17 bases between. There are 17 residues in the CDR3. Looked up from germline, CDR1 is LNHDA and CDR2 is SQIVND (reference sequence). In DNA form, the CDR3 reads TGTGCCAGTAGTAGAGACCGAATCTCTGGAAACACCGGGGAGCTGTTTTTT. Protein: CASSRDRISGNTGELFF.

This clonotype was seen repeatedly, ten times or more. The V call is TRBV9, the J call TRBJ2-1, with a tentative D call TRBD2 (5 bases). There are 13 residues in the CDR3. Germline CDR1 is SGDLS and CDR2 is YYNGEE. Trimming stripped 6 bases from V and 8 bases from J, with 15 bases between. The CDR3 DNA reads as TGTGCCAGCACCCGGGATCCTAGGGATGAGCAGTTCTTC. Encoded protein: CASTRDPRDEQFF.

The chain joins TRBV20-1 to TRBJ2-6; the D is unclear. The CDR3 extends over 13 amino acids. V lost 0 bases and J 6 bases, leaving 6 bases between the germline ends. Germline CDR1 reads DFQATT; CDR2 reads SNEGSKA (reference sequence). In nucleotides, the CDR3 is TGCAGTGCTAGAGACGTTCAGGCCAACGTCCTGACTTTC. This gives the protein CSARDVQANVLTF.

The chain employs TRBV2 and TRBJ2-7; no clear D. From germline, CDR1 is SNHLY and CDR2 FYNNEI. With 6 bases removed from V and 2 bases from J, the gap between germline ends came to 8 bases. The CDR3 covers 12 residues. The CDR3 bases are TGTGCCAGCAGGGTAGGGACCTACGAGCAGTACTTC. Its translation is CASRVGTYEQYF.

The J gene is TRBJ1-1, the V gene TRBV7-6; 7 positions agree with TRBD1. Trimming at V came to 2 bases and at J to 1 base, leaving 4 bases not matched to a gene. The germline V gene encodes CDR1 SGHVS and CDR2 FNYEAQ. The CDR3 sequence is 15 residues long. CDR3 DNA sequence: TGTGCCAGCAGCTTAAGGTGGGACAGGAACACTGAAGCTTTCTTT. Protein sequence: CASSLRWDRNTEAFF.

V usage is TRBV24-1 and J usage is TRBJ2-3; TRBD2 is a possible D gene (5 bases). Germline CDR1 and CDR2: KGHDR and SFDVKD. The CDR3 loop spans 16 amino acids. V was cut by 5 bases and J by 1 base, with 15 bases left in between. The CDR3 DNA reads TGTGCCACCAGTGGCTTTCACGAGGAGGGCACAGATACGCAGTATTTT. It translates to CATSGFHEEGTDTQYF.

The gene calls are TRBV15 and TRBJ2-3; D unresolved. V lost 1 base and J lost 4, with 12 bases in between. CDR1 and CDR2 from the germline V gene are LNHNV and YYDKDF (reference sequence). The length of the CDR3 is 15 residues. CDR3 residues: CATSRGVVGPDTQYF. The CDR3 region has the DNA TGTGCCACCAGCAGAGGCGTGGTTGGTCCAGATACGCAGTATTTT.

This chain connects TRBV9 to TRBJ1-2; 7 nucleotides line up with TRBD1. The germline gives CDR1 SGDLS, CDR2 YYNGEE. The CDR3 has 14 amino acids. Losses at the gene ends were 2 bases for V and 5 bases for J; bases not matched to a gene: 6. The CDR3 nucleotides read TGTGCCAGCAGCGTGACAGGGCTGGGGTATGGCTACACCTTC. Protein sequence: CASSVTGLGYGYTF.

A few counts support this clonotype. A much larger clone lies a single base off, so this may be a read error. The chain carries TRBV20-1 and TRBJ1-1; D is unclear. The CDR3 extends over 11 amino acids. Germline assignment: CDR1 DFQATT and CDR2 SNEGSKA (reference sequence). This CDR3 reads CSPSSNTGAFF. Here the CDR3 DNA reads TGCAGCCCCAGTTCGAACACTGGAGCTTTCTTT.

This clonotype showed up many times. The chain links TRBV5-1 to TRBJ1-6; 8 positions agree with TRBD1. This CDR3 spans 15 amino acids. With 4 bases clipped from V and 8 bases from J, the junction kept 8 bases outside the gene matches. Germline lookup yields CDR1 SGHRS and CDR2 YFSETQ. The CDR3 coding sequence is TGCGCCAGCAGCCTAAGGACAGGGTCGGATTCACCCCTCCACTTT. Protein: CASSLRTGSDSPLHF.